Listed below are T cell receptor beta chains from one sample, sequenced in a study of blood T cell repertoires in COVID-19. The protocol was immunoSEQ multiplex PCR, while the TCRdb copy is restricted to in-frame clones and leaves out a portion. The profile shows over 100,000 clones, around 87% of them singletons. The material sequenced was peripheral blood. All receptors come from a man aged 45-60 years with active or convalescent COVID-19. The CDR3 runs from the conserved cysteine through the conserved F or W. Each record gives: V gene, D gene, J gene, clone size, CDR3 DNA, CDR3 protein. D genes are given only for firm matches. Clone size appears in some rows only: once, few, many, or a class for an expanded clone.

TRBV28,-,TRBJ1-5,-,TGTGCCAGCAGTCCGGTCCTTAGCAATCAGCCCCAGCATTTT,CASSPVLSNQPQHF
TRBV6-1,TRBD1,TRBJ1-2,-,TGTGCCAGCAGTGATGGACAGGACCTCGGTGGCTACACCTTC,CASSDGQDLGGYTF
TRBV19,-,TRBJ2-2,-,TGTGCCAGTAGTCTGGACAGAAACACCGGGGAGCTGTTTTTT,CASSLDRNTGELFF
TRBV4-2,-,TRBJ1-1,-,TGTGCCAGCAGCCAAACGGACAGAGGTAGCACTGAAGCTTTCTTT,CASSQTDRGSTEAFF
TRBV10-1,-,TRBJ2-4,once,TGCGCCAGCAGTGAGTCGGGAGGTGCCAAAAACATTCAGTACTTC,CASSESGGAKNIQYF
TRBV6-5,TRBD1,TRBJ1-5,-,TGTGCCAGCAGCCGGACAGGGAATCAGCCCCAGCATTTT,CASSRTGNQPQHF
TRBV7-8,TRBD1,TRBJ1-1,-,TGTGCCAGCAGCTTAGGAGAACAGGGGTGGGTGGGTACTGAAGCTTTCTTT,CASSLGEQGWVGTEAFF
TRBV4-1,-,TRBJ1-2,-,TGCGCCAGCAGCCAAGGAACAGGGTCCCAGATCTATGGCTACACCTTC,CASSQGTGSQIYGYTF
TRBV20-1,-,TRBJ2-7,-,TGCAGTGCTAGTGGGCGGGACGAGCAGTACTTC,CSASGRDEQYF
TRBV15,-,TRBJ2-5,-,TGTGCCACCAGCAGAGATCGGGGACAAGAGACCCAGTACTTC,CATSRDRGQETQYF
TRBV19,-,TRBJ1-2,-,TGTGCCAGTAGTATAGATTTTTCGGGGGGCGCATACTATGGCTACACCTTC,CASSIDFSGGAYYGYTF
TRBV25-1,TRBD1,TRBJ1-2,-,TGTGCCAGCAGTGAAGGACAGGGGGCTGGCTATGGCTACACCTTC,CASSEGQGAGYGYTF
TRBV6-6,-,TRBJ2-2,once,TGTGCCAGCGGGGGCAACACCGGGGAGCTGTTTTTT,CASGGNTGELFF
TRBV15,-,TRBJ2-1,few,TGTGCCACCAGCAACCGGGAGAGGGAGTTCTTC,CATSNREREFF
TRBV6-6,TRBD1,TRBJ2-7,-,TGTGCCAGCAGGGACAGGGAGTCTTCCTACGAGCAGTACTTC,CASRDRESSYEQYF
TRBV5-4,TRBD1,TRBJ1-1,-,TGTGCCAGCAGAAGGACAGGGAAAGAAACTGAAGCTTTCTTT,CASRRTGKETEAFF
TRBV19,TRBD1,TRBJ2-5,few,TGTGCCAGTAGTCCCGCCAGACAGGGGGGGGAGACCCAGTACTTC,CASSPARQGGETQYF
TRBV3-1/TRBV3-2,-,TRBJ1-6,-,TGTGCCAGCAGCCAAGAAGGGAGGGAGAATTCACCCCTCCACTTT,CASSQEGRENSPLHF
TRBV6-1,TRBD1,TRBJ1-5,-,TGTGCCAGCAGTGAATTTGGACAGGGGAGACAGCCCCAGCATTTT,CASSEFGQGRQPQHF
TRBV5-1,-,TRBJ1-6,-,TGCGCCAGCAGAGGGGGTTCCCTCAGCTCCTATAATTCACCCCTCCACTTT,CASRGGSLSSYNSPLHF
TRBV13,-,TRBJ1-5,-,TGTGCCAGCAGCGCGGGGGCCTTCCAGCCCCAGCATTTT,CASSAGAFQPQHF
TRBV28,-,TRBJ1-5,-,TGTGCCAGCAGTTTAGGAGGTCGAGCCCAGCAGCCCCAGCATTTT,CASSLGGRAQQPQHF
TRBV27,TRBD1,TRBJ1-1,-,TGTGCCAGCAGTCCCCGGACAGGGGGCGTGGGCACTGAAGCTTTCTTT,CASSPRTGGVGTEAFF
TRBV2,-,TRBJ1-2,-,TGTGCCAGCAGGACCGACAGTAACTATGGCTACACCTTC,CASRTDSNYGYTF
TRBV4-1,TRBD1,TRBJ2-3,-,TGCGCCAGCAGCCAACCCCGGACAGGAAGATCAGATACGCAGTATTTT,CASSQPRTGRSDTQYF
TRBV4-3,-,TRBJ1-5,-,TGCGCCAGCAGCCAAGGACAGGATCAGCCCCAGCATTTT,CASSQGQDQPQHF
TRBV24-1,TRBD1,TRBJ2-1,-,TGTGCCACCAGTGCCTCCGGGACAGGGGCCTACAATGAGCAGTTCTTC,CATSASGTGAYNEQFF
TRBV12-3/TRBV12-4,-,TRBJ2-5,-,TGTGCCAGCAGCCCCTCTCTCCGAGAGACCCAGTACTTC,CASSPSLRETQYF
TRBV30,-,TRBJ1-3,-,TGTGCCTGGAGTAGAAAGGGGGATAATGGAAACACCATATATTTT,CAWSRKGDNGNTIYF
TRBV7-6,TRBD2,TRBJ2-1,-,TGTGCCAGCAGCTTCCGACTAGCGGGGGCCTACAATGAGCAGTTCTTC,CASSFRLAGAYNEQFF
TRBV18,TRBD1,TRBJ2-7,once,TGTGCCAGCTCCCGGGACAGAATTTCCTACGAGCAGTACTTC,CASSRDRISYEQYF
TRBV4-3,TRBD1,TRBJ1-4,-,TGCGCCAGCAGCCAAGATTGGGGGACAGGGGATGAAAAACTGTTTTTT,CASSQDWGTGDEKLFF
TRBV9,-,TRBJ2-3,-,TGTGCCAGCAGCGTAGTTCCAGCGGGCACAGATACGCAGTATTTT,CASSVVPAGTDTQYF
TRBV12-5,TRBD1,TRBJ2-4,-,TGTGCTAGTGGCCGAACTGGGACAGGGGGCAGGTGCATTCAGTACTTC,CASGRTGTGGRCIQYF
TRBV24-1,TRBD1,TRBJ2-1,-,TGTGCCACCAGTGATTTGGACAGGGGGGGCAATGAGCAGTTCTTC,CATSDLDRGGNEQFF
TRBV5-1,-,TRBJ2-3,-,TGCGCCAGCAGCTTAGCTCCAGCGTCAGATACGCAGTATTTT,CASSLAPASDTQYF
TRBV18,TRBD1,TRBJ2-6,-,TGTGCCAGCTCACGGGGACAGAATGCTGGGGCCAACGTCCTGACTTTC,CASSRGQNAGANVLTF
TRBV4-1,TRBD2,TRBJ2-3,-,TGCGCCAGCAGCCGGATACTAGCGGATACGCAGTATTTT,CASSRILADTQYF
TRBV20-1,TRBD1,TRBJ1-5,-,TGCAGTGCTAGTCGGGACAGCGTAAATAAATATAGCAATCAGCCCCAGCATTTT,CSASRDSVNKYSNQPQHF
TRBV27,-,TRBJ2-3,-,TGTGCCAGCAGACTTTTTGGTAGCACAGATACGCAGTATTTT,CASRLFGSTDTQYF
TRBV27,-,TRBJ1-3,-,TGTGCCAGCAGTTTAGCACGGTCTGGAAACACCATATATTTT,CASSLARSGNTIYF
TRBV24-1,-,TRBJ2-7,-,TGTGCCACCAGTGTGGCACACTCCTACGAGCAGTACTTC,CATSVAHSYEQYF
TRBV6-1,-,TRBJ1-4,-,TGTGCCAGCAGTGAAGGGACTTCGGGTAATGAAAAACTGTTTTTT,CASSEGTSGNEKLFF
TRBV5-1,TRBD2,TRBJ2-3,once,TGCGCCAGCAGCCCCCTAGCGGTTGGAACAGATACGCAGTATTTT,CASSPLAVGTDTQYF
TRBV11-2,-,TRBJ1-2,-,TGTGCCAGCAGCTTAGATCTGTCGTACAGGCCCGGGTATAACTATGGCTACACCTTC,CASSLDLSYRPGYNYGYTF
TRBV3-1/TRBV3-2,TRBD2,TRBJ2-1,-,TGTGCCAGCAGCCCCCGGACTAGCGGGGTCTCCTACAATGAGCAGTTCTTC,CASSPRTSGVSYNEQFF
TRBV24-1,-,TRBJ2-5,-,TGTGCCACCAGTGATTCTTTACCAGGACTCCAAGAGACCCAGTACTTC,CATSDSLPGLQETQYF
TRBV15,TRBD2,TRBJ2-1,-,TGTGCCACCAGCGGTTGGGGCGGGGGAGCTAACAATGAGCAGTTCTTC,CATSGWGGGANNEQFF
TRBV27,TRBD1,TRBJ1-2,-,TGTGCCAGCAGTTCTACAGGGGGCGCGACCTATGGCTACACCTTC,CASSSTGGATYGYTF
TRBV4-1,TRBD2,TRBJ2-5,-,TGCGCCAGCAGCCAAGATGAGCTAGCGGGGGCCGACGACAAAGAGACCCAGTACTTC,CASSQDELAGADDKETQYF
TRBV5-1,TRBD2,TRBJ2-5,few,TGCGCCAGCAGGGGTCAGCGGGGGGGCTTTGAGACCCAGTACTTC,CASRGQRGGFETQYF
TRBV3-1/TRBV3-2,TRBD1,TRBJ2-3,-,TGTGCCAGCAGCCTGGGACAGGGGAACTTGGCAGATACGCAGTATTTT,CASSLGQGNLADTQYF